Listed below are T cell receptor beta chains from one sample, sequenced in a study of human T cells and chemical hapten exposure. TCRdb reprocessed the RACE reads with MiXCR, giving one entry per CDR3 protein. The data hold 180,000 or so distinct CDR3 sequences, with about 20% observed a single time. This material consisted of whole blood, taken in connection with sensitization to the hapten diphenylcyclopropenone (DPC). The receptors derive from a woman aged 45-65 years with alopecia areata. Some clones in this sample may be carry-over from other donors' samples. The CDR3 runs from the conserved cysteine through the conserved F or W. D genes are given only for firm matches. Clone size is stated in some rows and not others, as once, few, many or a class when expanded.

v_call: TRBV21-1
clone_size: NA
cdr3_length: 16
j_call: TRBJ2-1
d_call: NA
cdr3_nt: TGTGCCAGCAGCAAAGTTGGGCAGGGCGGAGACAATGAGCAGTTCTTC
cdr3_aa: CASSKVGQGGDNEQFF

v_call: TRBV5-1
clone_size: NA
cdr3_length: 15
j_call: TRBJ2-3
d_call: NA
cdr3_nt: TGCGCCAGCAGCTCCGACTTGTCTCTCACAGATACGCAGTATTTT
cdr3_aa: CASSSDLSLTDTQYF

v_call: TRBV6-1
clone_size: NA
cdr3_length: 16
j_call: TRBJ2-3
d_call: TRBD2
cdr3_nt: TGTGCCAGCAGTGAAGGAAGCGGGAGGGCCTCAGATACGCAGTATTTT
cdr3_aa: CASSEGSGRASDTQYF

v_call: TRBV11-2
clone_size: few
cdr3_length: 16
j_call: TRBJ1-1
d_call: NA
cdr3_nt: TGTGCCAGCAGCTTATTTCCGGGACAAAAGAACACTGAAGCTTTCTTT
cdr3_aa: CASSLFPGQKNTEAFF

v_call: TRBV5-1
clone_size: NA
cdr3_length: 15
j_call: TRBJ2-7
d_call: TRBD1
cdr3_nt: TGCGCCAGCAGCTTGGATACAGGGGTCTCCTACGAGCAGTACTTC
cdr3_aa: CASSLDTGVSYEQYF

v_call: TRBV2
clone_size: few
cdr3_length: 15
j_call: TRBJ1-4
d_call: NA
cdr3_nt: TGTGCCAGCAGTGATGGTGGCCAGAATAATGAAAAACTGTTTTTT
cdr3_aa: CASSDGGQNNEKLFF

v_call: TRBV5-1
clone_size: NA
cdr3_length: 13
j_call: TRBJ1-4
d_call: NA
cdr3_nt: TGCGCCAGCAGGTTCTCAACTAATGAAAAACTGTTTTTT
cdr3_aa: CASRFSTNEKLFF

v_call: TRBV9
clone_size: few
cdr3_length: 15
j_call: TRBJ2-3
d_call: NA
cdr3_nt: TGTGCCAGCAGCGTAGTTGGGGGGCACACAGATACGCAGTATTTT
cdr3_aa: CASSVVGGHTDTQYF

v_call: TRBV29-1
clone_size: few
cdr3_length: 13
j_call: TRBJ2-7
d_call: NA
cdr3_nt: TGCAGCGCCGTTCGGGACGGTGCCTACGAGCAGTACTTC
cdr3_aa: CSAVRDGAYEQYF

v_call: TRBV20-1
clone_size: NA
cdr3_length: 14
j_call: TRBJ1-2
d_call: TRBD1
cdr3_nt: TGCAGTGCAGAGCCGAGACAGGGGGACTATGGCTACACCTTC
cdr3_aa: CSAEPRQGDYGYTF

v_call: TRBV12-3/TRBV12-4
clone_size: once
cdr3_length: 10
j_call: TRBJ2-7
d_call: NA
cdr3_nt: TGTGCCAGCAGTACAGCTATCCAGTACTTC
cdr3_aa: CASSTAIQYF

v_call: TRBV2
clone_size: NA
cdr3_length: 14
j_call: TRBJ2-7
d_call: TRBD1
cdr3_nt: TGTGCCAGCAGTGACGGGACAGGACTCTACGAGCAGTACTTC
cdr3_aa: CASSDGTGLYEQYF

v_call: TRBV20-1
clone_size: few
cdr3_length: 10
j_call: TRBJ1-1
d_call: NA
cdr3_nt: TGCAGTGCTAGATTGTGGGACCGGTTCTTT
cdr3_aa: CSARLWDRFF

v_call: TRBV5-1
clone_size: NA
cdr3_length: 15
j_call: TRBJ2-5
d_call: NA
cdr3_nt: TGCGCCAGCAGCTTGGTTTCTCGCAGGATCGAGACCCAGTACTTC
cdr3_aa: CASSLVSRRIETQYF

v_call: TRBV20-1
clone_size: NA
cdr3_length: 15
j_call: TRBJ1-6
d_call: NA
cdr3_nt: TGCAGTGCTAGGGACGGAAGCTCCTATAATTCACCCCTCCACTTT
cdr3_aa: CSARDGSSYNSPLHF

v_call: TRBV20-1
clone_size: few
cdr3_length: 12
j_call: TRBJ2-5
d_call: TRBD1
cdr3_nt: TGCAGTACAAGGACAGGACAAGAGACCCAGTACTTC
cdr3_aa: CSTRTGQETQYF

v_call: TRBV6-6
clone_size: NA
cdr3_length: 14
j_call: TRBJ2-7
d_call: TRBD2
cdr3_nt: TGTGCCACCACCCCCCGACTAGCCTCCTACGAGCAGTACTTC
cdr3_aa: CATTPRLASYEQYF

v_call: TRBV29-1
clone_size: NA
cdr3_length: 11
j_call: TRBJ2-7
d_call: NA
cdr3_nt: TGCAGCGTTGAGGTCGGTGGAGAGCAGTACTTC
cdr3_aa: CSVEVGGEQYF

v_call: TRBV29-1
clone_size: few
cdr3_length: 13
j_call: TRBJ2-7
d_call: NA
cdr3_nt: TGCAGCGTTGAAACGGACAAGTCCTACGAGCAGTACTTC
cdr3_aa: CSVETDKSYEQYF

v_call: TRBV7-9
clone_size: few
cdr3_length: 14
j_call: TRBJ2-7
d_call: NA
cdr3_nt: TGTGCCAGCAGCTCCGGACGCAGCTCCTACGAGCAGTACTTC
cdr3_aa: CASSSGRSSYEQYF

v_call: TRBV7-9
clone_size: NA
cdr3_length: 14
j_call: TRBJ2-7
d_call: NA
cdr3_nt: TGTGCCAGCAGCTTAGAGGAGGGGAAATACGAGCAGTACTTC
cdr3_aa: CASSLEEGKYEQYF

v_call: TRBV3-1
clone_size: few
cdr3_length: 16
j_call: TRBJ2-5
d_call: TRBD2
cdr3_nt: TGTGCCAGCAGCCAAGAGGAGGGAGGGCCTCTAGAGACCCAGTACTTC
cdr3_aa: CASSQEEGGPLETQYF

v_call: TRBV7-9
clone_size: NA
cdr3_length: 14
j_call: TRBJ1-1
d_call: NA
cdr3_nt: TGTGCCAGCAGCGAGTTAAAGGGGTTAGCTGAAGCTTTCTTT
cdr3_aa: CASSELKGLAEAFF

v_call: TRBV6-5
clone_size: few
cdr3_length: 15
j_call: TRBJ2-5
d_call: NA
cdr3_nt: TGTGCCAGCAGTTACTCGATAGGGGGGAGAGAGACCCAGTACTTC
cdr3_aa: CASSYSIGGRETQYF

v_call: TRBV3-1
clone_size: many
cdr3_length: 13
j_call: TRBJ1-2
d_call: NA
cdr3_nt: TGTGCCAGCAGCCAAGGAGCAACGTTGGGCTACACCTTC
cdr3_aa: CASSQGATLGYTF

v_call: TRBV28
clone_size: many
cdr3_length: 14
j_call: TRBJ2-7
d_call: NA
cdr3_nt: TGTGCCAGCAGTCCAAGGCGCACCTCCTACGAGCAGTACTTC
cdr3_aa: CASSPRRTSYEQYF

v_call: TRBV7-6
clone_size: NA
cdr3_length: 18
j_call: TRBJ2-2
d_call: TRBD2
cdr3_nt: TGTGCCAGCAGCTTAGCGTGGCGGGCTAGCGGGAGAACCGGGGAGCTGTTTTTT
cdr3_aa: CASSLAWRASGRTGELFF

v_call: TRBV7-6
clone_size: few
cdr3_length: 13
j_call: TRBJ2-7
d_call: NA
cdr3_nt: TGTGCCAGCAGCTTAATTCCAGGGAACGAGCAGTACTTC
cdr3_aa: CASSLIPGNEQYF

v_call: TRBV29-1
clone_size: NA
cdr3_length: 13
j_call: TRBJ2-3
d_call: TRBD2
cdr3_nt: TGCAGCGTTGGGGAGGGAGGGGCAGATACGCAGTATTTT
cdr3_aa: CSVGEGGADTQYF

v_call: TRBV6-1
clone_size: NA
cdr3_length: 17
j_call: TRBJ2-1
d_call: TRBD1
cdr3_nt: TGTGCCAGCAGGGAGCCGGGACAGGGGGCGGTTGGCAATGAGCAGTTCTTC
cdr3_aa: CASREPGQGAVGNEQFF

v_call: TRBV5-6
clone_size: NA
cdr3_length: 15
j_call: TRBJ1-5
d_call: NA
cdr3_nt: TGTGCCAGCAGCTTCCGGGCCCGGGGCAATCAGCCCCAGCATTTT
cdr3_aa: CASSFRARGNQPQHF

v_call: TRBV10-3
clone_size: NA
cdr3_length: 13
j_call: TRBJ1-1
d_call: NA
cdr3_nt: TGTGCCATCACCCTTCAGCAAAACACTGAAGCTTTCTTT
cdr3_aa: CAITLQQNTEAFF

v_call: TRBV5-1
clone_size: NA
cdr3_length: 16
j_call: TRBJ2-2
d_call: TRBD2
cdr3_nt: TGCGCCAGCAGCTTGGAGCCTAGCGGGGGCACCGGGGAGCTGTTTTTT
cdr3_aa: CASSLEPSGGTGELFF

v_call: TRBV20-1
clone_size: NA
cdr3_length: 18
j_call: TRBJ2-1
d_call: TRBD2
cdr3_nt: TGCAGTGCTAGAGGCGATCCTAGCGGGGTCCCCTCCTACAATGAGCAGTTCTTC
cdr3_aa: CSARGDPSGVPSYNEQFF

v_call: TRBV10-2
clone_size: few
cdr3_length: 13
j_call: TRBJ2-2
d_call: NA
cdr3_nt: TGCGCCAGCAGTGTGGAGGGCACCGGGGAGCTGTTTTTT
cdr3_aa: CASSVEGTGELFF

v_call: TRBV29-1
clone_size: few
cdr3_length: 15
j_call: TRBJ2-2
d_call: NA
cdr3_nt: TGCAGCGTTGATGAGGAAGGTCCCCCACCCGGGGAGCTGTTTTTT
cdr3_aa: CSVDEEGPPPGELFF

v_call: TRBV5-1
clone_size: NA
cdr3_length: 15
j_call: TRBJ1-1
d_call: TRBD1
cdr3_nt: TGCGCCAGCAGCTCGACCAGGGGGCTAAGAACTGAAGCTTTCTTT
cdr3_aa: CASSSTRGLRTEAFF

v_call: TRBV27
clone_size: few
cdr3_length: 15
j_call: TRBJ2-3
d_call: TRBD2
cdr3_nt: TGTGCCAGCAGTTTTAGGGCTAGCGGGACAGATACGCAGTATTTT
cdr3_aa: CASSFRASGTDTQYF

v_call: TRBV2
clone_size: NA
cdr3_length: 15
j_call: TRBJ1-5
d_call: TRBD1
cdr3_nt: TGTGCCAGCAGTGAAGAGACAGGGAAAGTTCAGCCCCAGCATTTT
cdr3_aa: CASSEETGKVQPQHF

v_call: TRBV9
clone_size: few
cdr3_length: 15
j_call: TRBJ2-3
d_call: TRBD2
cdr3_nt: TGTGCCAGTGGGCCTAGCGGGAGAACCTCAGATACGCAGTATTTT
cdr3_aa: CASGPSGRTSDTQYF

v_call: TRBV4-2
clone_size: many
cdr3_length: 13
j_call: TRBJ2-1
d_call: NA
cdr3_nt: TGTGCCAGCAGCCAAGAACTAGGGACGGGGCAGTTCTTC
cdr3_aa: CASSQELGTGQFF

v_call: TRBV10-3
clone_size: few
cdr3_length: 15
j_call: TRBJ1-4
d_call: NA
cdr3_nt: TGTGCCATCAGTGAGTCGATAGCAACTAATGAAAAACTGTTTTTT
cdr3_aa: CAISESIATNEKLFF

v_call: TRBV3-1
clone_size: NA
cdr3_length: 12
j_call: TRBJ1-1
d_call: NA
cdr3_nt: TGTGCCAGCAGCCAAGTTGCAGGGAAGGCTTTCTTT
cdr3_aa: CASSQVAGKAFF

v_call: TRBV6-6
clone_size: NA
cdr3_length: 16
j_call: TRBJ2-5
d_call: TRBD2
cdr3_nt: TGTGCCAGCAGCCCTCCGGGACTACAGTACCAAGAGACCCAGTACTTC
cdr3_aa: CASSPPGLQYQETQYF

v_call: TRBV20-1
clone_size: few
cdr3_length: 14
j_call: TRBJ1-1
d_call: NA
cdr3_nt: TGCAGTGCTAGAGATTTGCAGGGAGGCACTGAAGCTTTCTTT
cdr3_aa: CSARDLQGGTEAFF

v_call: TRBV7-2
clone_size: few
cdr3_length: 15
j_call: TRBJ2-1
d_call: NA
cdr3_nt: TGTGCCAGCAGCGAGGGGGGTCAAGCCTACAATGAGCAGTTCTTC
cdr3_aa: CASSEGGQAYNEQFF

v_call: TRBV3-1
clone_size: few
cdr3_length: 17
j_call: TRBJ2-5
d_call: TRBD2
cdr3_nt: TGTGCCAGCAGCCAAGCGGGGGCGGGAGGCCGTCAAGAGACCCAGTACTTC
cdr3_aa: CASSQAGAGGRQETQYF

v_call: TRBV20-1
clone_size: NA
cdr3_length: 10
j_call: TRBJ1-1
d_call: NA
cdr3_nt: TGCAGTGCTATGGGGGCTGAAGCTTTCTTT
cdr3_aa: CSAMGAEAFF

v_call: TRBV25-1
clone_size: NA
cdr3_length: 16
j_call: TRBJ2-5
d_call: TRBD1
cdr3_nt: TGTGCCAGCAGTCCACTCAAGGCAGGGGGCGGGGAGACCCAGTACTTC
cdr3_aa: CASSPLKAGGGETQYF

v_call: TRBV29-1
clone_size: NA
cdr3_length: 14
j_call: TRBJ2-5
d_call: NA
cdr3_nt: TGCAGCGTTGACCCGGGACCTCACCAAGAGACCCAGTACTTC
cdr3_aa: CSVDPGPHQETQYF

v_call: TRBV12-3/TRBV12-4
clone_size: few
cdr3_length: 13
j_call: TRBJ2-5
d_call: TRBD1
cdr3_nt: TGTGCCAGCAGGACAGGGGTGGGGGAGACCCAGTACTTC
cdr3_aa: CASRTGVGETQYF

v_call: TRBV25-1
clone_size: NA
cdr3_length: 15
j_call: TRBJ1-4
d_call: TRBD1
cdr3_nt: TGTGCCAGCAGTGAGTGGACAGGGGGCGATGAAAAACTGTTTTTT
cdr3_aa: CASSEWTGGDEKLFF

v_call: TRBV3-1
clone_size: NA
cdr3_length: 17
j_call: TRBJ2-5
d_call: TRBD2
cdr3_nt: TGTGCCAGCAGCCTTCTACCGACTAGCGGGTCCCAAGAGACCCAGTACTTC
cdr3_aa: CASSLLPTSGSQETQYF

v_call: TRBV10-3
clone_size: NA
cdr3_length: 17
j_call: TRBJ2-2
d_call: TRBD2
cdr3_nt: TGTGCCACCCGAGGGGGAACAGCGGGAGGCCGGTCCGGGGAGCTGTTTTTT
cdr3_aa: CATRGGTAGGRSGELFF

v_call: TRBV25-1
clone_size: NA
cdr3_length: 15
j_call: TRBJ2-7
d_call: NA
cdr3_nt: TGTGCCAGCAGTTCCGCGGAGGGCAAGGACCACGAGCAGTACTTC
cdr3_aa: CASSSAEGKDHEQYF

v_call: TRBV7-9
clone_size: many
cdr3_length: 15
j_call: TRBJ1-2
d_call: TRBD1
cdr3_nt: TGTGCCAGCAGCTTAGGACTGGGACAGGGACATGGCTACACCTTC
cdr3_aa: CASSLGLGQGHGYTF

v_call: TRBV20-1
clone_size: few
cdr3_length: 13
j_call: TRBJ1-3
d_call: TRBD1
cdr3_nt: TGCAGTGCTCCGGGACAGGGAGAGAACACCATATATTTT
cdr3_aa: CSAPGQGENTIYF